One and the same sample provided the 23 T cell receptor beta chains below, sequenced in a study of cytomegalovirus exposure and HLA in healthy donors. 60 Vbeta and 13 Jbeta primers were used in PCR. The assay was immunoSEQ multiplex PCR, and TCRdb's table has in-frame clones only and misses some. Altogether approximately 120,000 clones are present, about three quarters being singletons, with the ten largest covering under 5%. Sequencing input: PBMCs. The receptor set was obtained from a young man in good health and CMV-seronegative.

In this sample, this clone turned up once. The V call is TRBV2, the J call TRBJ2-7; a weak D match, TRBD1 (5 bases). CDR1 and CDR2 (germline): SNHLY, FYNNEI. Trimming shortened V by 5 bases and J by 6 bases, and 8 bases separated the two germline ends. CDR3 length equals 11 residues. The chain's CDR3 is CASSQTGEQYF. CDR3 nucleotide sequence: TGTGCCAGCAGTCAAACAGGCGAGCAGTACTTC.

This chain links TRBV19 with TRBJ1-3; TRBD1 matches 9 bases. Germline CDR1 LNHDA, CDR2 SQIVND (reference sequence). V was clipped by 6 bases and J by 1 base; unmatched bases: 7. The CDR3 runs to 16 residues. The CDR3 protein is CASRQQGAVSGNTIYF. The DNA for the CDR3 is TGTGCCAGTAGGCAACAGGGGGCTGTTTCTGGAAACACCATATATTTT.

This clone was observed once. V is TRBV28 and J is TRBJ1-1; tentatively, D is TRBD1 (6 bases). The CDR3 has 16 amino acids. Trimming removed 1 base at V and 4 bases at J, with 16 bases between. Germline values: CDR1 MDHEN, CDR2 SYDVKM. The CDR3 DNA follows: TGTGCCAGCAGTTTATACCGGACAGCGCCTGGCACTGAAGCTTTCTTT. Translated: CASSLYRTAPGTEAFF.

The V gene is TRBV6-1, the J gene TRBJ2-1; 14 nucleotides agree with TRBD2. CDR3 length equals 14 residues. The V and J ends lost 7 bases and 9 bases, in that order; junction bases with no gene match: 5. The germline CDR1 and CDR2 sequences are MNHNS and SASEGT. The DNA of the CDR3 is TGTGCCAGCACAGGGACTAGCGGGGGTTTTGAGCAGTTCTTC. Its protein is CASTGTSGGFEQFF.

The rearrangement links TRBV30 to TRBJ1-2, with 8 bases fitting TRBD1. This CDR3 contains 15 residues. CDR1 is GTSNPN and CDR2 is SVGIG in the germline V gene (reference sequence). V was clipped by 1 base and J by 3 bases; unmatched bases: 7. The CDR3 spells CAWSGRQGRYYGYTF. In DNA, the CDR3 is TGTGCCTGGAGTGGAAGACAGGGGAGATACTATGGCTACACCTTC.

This rearrangement joins TRBV9 to TRBJ1-3; a weak D match, TRBD1 (6 bases). The V and J ends lost 0 bases and 2 bases respectively, with 9 bases between them. This CDR3 is built from 15 residues. The germline CDR1 and CDR2 sequences are SGDLS and YYNGEE. CDR3: CASSVGGGPGNTIYF. The DNA for the CDR3 is TGTGCCAGCAGCGTAGGGGGGGGCCCTGGAAACACCATATATTTT.

The rearrangement joins TRBV15 to TRBJ1-1; D gene ambiguous. The CDR3 is made up of 13 amino acids. Trimming removed 3 bases from V and 6 bases from J, with 11 bases in between. The germline V gene encodes CDR1 LNHNV and CDR2 YYDKDF (reference sequence). DNA of the CDR3: TGTGCCACCAGCAGGGGCTATGGCGCTGAAGCTTTCTTT. Translating it yields CATSRGYGAEAFF.

The chain carries TRBV6-6 and TRBJ1-6; weak D call: TRBD1 (5 bases). In germline, CDR1 is MNHNY, CDR2 SVGAGI (reference sequence). The V gene lost 7 bases and the J gene lost 3 bases, with 13 bases spanning the gap. The CDR3 has 15 amino acids. The CDR3 bases are TGTGCCAGCACCGAACAGGTCCTCTATAATTCACCCCTCCACTTT. Its protein is CASTEQVLYNSPLHF.

The chain has TRBV5-1 and TRBJ2-7; 8 nucleotides align to TRBD1. The CDR3 length is 15 residues. Trimming took 0 bases from V and 2 from J; bases not matched to a gene: 4. The V gene's germline CDR1 is SGHRS and CDR2 YFSETQ. DNA for the CDR3: TGCGCCAGCAGCTTGGCCCAGGGGGCGACCTACGAGCAGTACTTC. It encodes CASSLAQGATYEQYF.

The gene calls are TRBV7-2 and TRBJ1-2, with 9 bases aligning to TRBD1. V shed 5 bases and J 4 bases; nucleotides not matched to a gene: 5. The CDR3 is made up of 14 amino acids. Germline V lookup: CDR1 SGHTA, CDR2 FQGNSA. This CDR3 reads CASSRRQGGYGYTF. The CDR3 bases are TGTGCCAGCAGCCGAAGACAGGGGGGCTATGGCTACACCTTC.

This clone occurred a few times. This chain joins TRBV7-3 and TRBJ2-1, with 10 bases lining up with TRBD2. Germline values: CDR1 SGHTA, CDR2 FQGTGA. The CDR3 contains 15 residues. Trimming at V came to 2 bases and at J to 8 bases, leaving 6 bases not matched to a gene. The CDR3 DNA sequence: TGTGCCAGCAGCTTAGGGGGTAGCGGGGGGTATGAGCAGTTCTTC. It is translated as CASSLGGSGGYEQFF.

The rearrangement joins TRBV10-3 to TRBJ2-7; a weak D match, TRBD2 (7 bases). The CDR3 covers 12 residues. Germline CDR1 ENHRY, CDR2 SYGVKD. V lost 11 bases and J 4 bases, leaving 15 bases between the germline ends. The CDR3 DNA follows: TGTGCCGTAGGGGGGGGGACGTACGAGCAGTACTTC. Protein: CAVGGGTYEQYF.

This clone has a single count. The rearrangement uses TRBV19 and TRBJ2-5, with a weak D call TRBD2 (5 bases). Trimming pared 3 bases from V and 0 bases from J, leaving 11 bases between. This CDR3 has 15 residues. CDR1 is LNHDA, CDR2 SQIVND, per germline (reference sequence). CDR3 amino acids: CASSMWNGDQETQYF. The CDR3 nucleotides are TGTGCCAGTAGTATGTGGAACGGGGACCAAGAGACCCAGTACTTC.

The chain carries TRBV6-6 and TRBJ2-7, with 9 nucleotides matching TRBD2. Trimming removed 2 bases from V and 3 bases from J; junction bases left unmatched: 5. CDR3 length equals 15 residues. The germline gives CDR1 MNHNY, CDR2 SVGAGI (reference sequence). In DNA form, the CDR3 reads TGTGCCAGCAGTTACATCCTAGCGGGGAACTACGAGCAGTACTTC. Translated, it gives CASSYILAGNYEQYF.

The chain has TRBV28 and TRBJ2-2; possibly TRBD2 for D (6 bases). Germline CDR1 is MDHEN and CDR2 is SYDVKM. V was pared by 1 base and J by 7 bases, with 16 bases between. The CDR3 loop spans 16 amino acids. CDR3: CASSLFRGRIGGELFF. CDR3 nucleotide sequence: TGTGCCAGCAGTTTATTTCGGGGGAGGATTGGCGGGGAGCTGTTTTTT.

The V gene is TRBV5-6, the J gene TRBJ2-5; 8 positions agree with TRBD2. The CDR3 consists of 14 residues. Trimming removed 3 bases from V and 3 bases from J; junction bases left unmatched: 4. The V gene's germline CDR1 is SGHDT and CDR2 YYEEEE. In DNA, the CDR3 is TGTGCCAGCAGCTCCCCCGGGGGGGAAGAGACCCAGTACTTC. It is translated as CASSSPGGEETQYF. Full variable domain (rest looked up from reference TRBV5-6 and TRBJ2-5): DAGVTQSPTHLIKTRGQQVTLRCSPKSGHDTVSWYQQALGQGPQFIFQYYEEEERQRGNFPDRFSGHQFPNYSSELNVNALLLGDSALYLCASSSPGGEETQYFGPGTRLLVL.

The rearrangement joins TRBV14 to TRBJ1-6, with D possibly being TRBD1 (6 bases). This CDR3 is built from 19 residues. Germline CDR1 SGHDN, CDR2 FVKESK. The V and J ends lost 1 base and 6 bases respectively, with 22 bases between them. CDR3 amino acids: CASSQVFVKTGYVNSPLHF. CDR3 DNA: TGTGCCAGCAGCCAAGTTTTCGTTAAGACAGGTTATGTTAATTCACCCCTCCACTTT. Full variable domain (outside the CDR3, taken from reference TRBV14 and TRBJ1-6): EAGVTQFPSHSVIEKGQTVTLRCDPISGHDNLYWYRRVMGKEIKFLLHFVKESKQDESGMPNNRFLAERTGGTYSTLKVQPAELEDSGVYFCASSQVFVKTGYVNSPLHFGNGTRLTVT.

J is TRBJ2-5 and V is TRBV2; the match to TRBD1 covers 10 bases. The germline gives CDR1 SNHLY, CDR2 FYNNEI. V lost 9 bases to trimming and J lost 5 bases; unmatched junction nucleotides: 12. The CDR3 runs to 15 residues. The DNA for the CDR3 is TGTGCCAGTGAAAGGGGACAGGGGATAACGGAGACCCAGTACTTC. Translating it yields CASERGQGITETQYF. The entire variable domain, with the rest obtained from reference TRBV2 and TRBJ2-5, is as follows: EPEVTQTPSHQVTQMGQEVILRCVPISNHLYFYWYRQILGQKVEFLVSFYNNEISEKSEIFDDQFSVERPDGSNFTLKIRSTKLEDSAMYFCASERGQGITETQYFGPGTRLLVL.

This clone turned up a few times. The junction departs from the called germline gene at one end, perhaps through a read error. The chain has TRBV7-9 and TRBJ2-7; TRBD1 agrees at 9 bases. The V gene's germline CDR1 is SEHNR and CDR2 FQNEAQ (reference sequence). The CDR3 extends over 16 amino acids. CDR3 sequence reads: CSSSLARGTGNYEQYF. The CDR3 coding sequence is TGTTCCAGCAGCTTAGCGCGAGGGACAGGGAACTACGAGCAGTACTTC.

A few counts support this clone. The chain combines TRBV7-9 with TRBJ1-2; possible D gene TRBD1, 6 bases. V lost 5 bases and J lost 8, with 18 bases in between. The V gene's germline CDR1 is SEHNR and CDR2 FQNEAQ (reference sequence). This CDR3 has 14 residues. CDR3 coding DNA: TGTGCCAGCAGCACCCCGCCAGGGGCGACGGGCTACACCTTC. It translates to CASSTPPGATGYTF. The full variable domain, rest sourced from reference TRBV7-9 and TRBJ1-2, is DTGVSQNPRHKITKRGQNVTFRCDPISEHNRLYWYRQTLGQGPEFLTYFQNEAQLEKSRLLSDRFSAERPKGSFSTLEIQRTEQGDSAMYLCASSTPPGATGYTFGSGTRLTVV.

The chain is built from TRBV27 and TRBJ2-1; 11 nucleotides align to TRBD2. The CDR3 runs 15 residues. Germline values: CDR1 MNHEY, CDR2 SMNVEV (reference sequence). With 7 bases clipped from V and 7 bases from J, the junction kept 9 bases outside the gene matches. This CDR3 reads CASMKGTSGYNEQFF. Written as DNA, the CDR3 is TGTGCCAGCATGAAAGGGACTAGCGGTTATAATGAGCAGTTCTTC.

V gene TRBV20-1 combines with J gene TRBJ2-2; no clear D. Trimming cost V 3 bases and J 6 bases, with 5 bases left between them. Germline-derived CDR1 and CDR2 are DFQATT and SNEGSKA (reference sequence). The CDR3 is made up of 11 amino acids. CDR3 sequence: CSASGPGELFF. In DNA form, the CDR3 reads TGCAGTGCTAGTGGCCCCGGGGAGCTGTTTTTT.

CDR3 sequence: CASSLRGPFDSPLHF. CDR3 in DNA: TGTGCCAGCAGCTTGCGGGGGCCCTTCGATTCACCCCTCCACTTT. This chain connects TRBV7-9 to TRBJ1-6, with D perhaps matching TRBD1 (6 bases). The CDR3 loop spans 15 amino acids. Trimming pared 3 bases from V and 8 bases from J, leaving 14 bases between. CDR1 SEHNR and CDR2 FQNEAQ come from the germline V gene (reference sequence).